This T cell receptor beta chain was sequenced during a study of blood T cell repertoires in COVID-19. The germline V gene has CDR1 MNHEY and CDR2 SVGAGI. V lost 5 bases and J 4 bases, leaving 17 bases between the germline ends. This CDR3 spans 15 amino acids. Sequenced by immunoSEQ multiplex PCR; TCRdb stores in-frame clones only, minus some. The data show roughly 250,000 clones, 85% to 90% seen once. The sequencing sample was made of PBMCs or T cells enriched from blood (not recorded which). The sequence came from a woman in her fifties or sixties who had recovered from COVID-19. The chain combines TRBV6-5 with TRBJ1-1, with D perhaps matching TRBD1 (6 bases). The CDR3 loop reads CASSHRTERFTEAFF. The CDR3 DNA reads as TGTGCCAGCAGTCATAGGACAGAGAGGTTCACTGAAGCTTTCTTT.